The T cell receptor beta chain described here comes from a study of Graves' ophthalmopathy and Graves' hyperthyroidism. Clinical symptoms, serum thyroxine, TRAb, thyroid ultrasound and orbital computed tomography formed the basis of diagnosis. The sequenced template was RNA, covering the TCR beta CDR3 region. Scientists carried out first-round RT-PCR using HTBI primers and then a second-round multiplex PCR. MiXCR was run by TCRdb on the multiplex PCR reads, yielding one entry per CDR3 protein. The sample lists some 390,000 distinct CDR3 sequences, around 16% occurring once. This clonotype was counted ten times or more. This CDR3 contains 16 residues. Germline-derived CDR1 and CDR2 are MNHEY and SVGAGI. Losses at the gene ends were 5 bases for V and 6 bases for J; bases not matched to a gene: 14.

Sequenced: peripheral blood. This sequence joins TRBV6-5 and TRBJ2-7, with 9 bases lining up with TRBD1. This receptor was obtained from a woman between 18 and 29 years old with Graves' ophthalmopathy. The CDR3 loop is CASSLPSGQGFGEQYF. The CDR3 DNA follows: TGTGCCAGCAGTCTACCCTCGGGACAGGGATTCGGCGAGCAGTACTTC.